This T cell receptor (beta chain) was identified in a study of human T cells and chemical hapten exposure. Overall study findings and caveats: High-frequency TCRs, those above 1 in 1000, stayed the same after DPC sensitization. Given that the donors had alopecia, their immune response may differ from that seen in healthy people.

In TCRdb, the RACE reads were re-called with MiXCR into one record per CDR3 protein. Seen here are some 400,000 distinct CDR3 sequences, approximately 5% observed once, and the top ten hold just over 2.5%. Time point indicated: pre-sensitization, week 0. The treatment is: therapeutic diphenylcyclopropenone sensitization with weekly scalp DPC. Donors were 18 to 70-year-old alopecia patients suitable for DPC. CDR3 length: 13 residues. Trimming took off 2 bases at V and 5 bases at J, with 9 bases between the two ends. Germline CDR1 and CDR2: MDHEN and SYDVKM. This clonotype was detected only a few times. Its antigen is not known.

This sample comprised whole blood, obtained in connection with sensitization to the hapten diphenylcyclopropenone (DPC). The TCR comes from a woman aged 45-65 years with alopecia areata. Some clones in this sample may be carry-over from other donors' samples. This chain joins TRBV28 and TRBJ1-1; possibly TRBD1 for D (5 bases). Here the CDR3 DNA reads TGTGCCAGCAGTTTAATAGGGGATACTGAAGCTTTCTTT. Amino acids: CASSLIGDTEAFF.